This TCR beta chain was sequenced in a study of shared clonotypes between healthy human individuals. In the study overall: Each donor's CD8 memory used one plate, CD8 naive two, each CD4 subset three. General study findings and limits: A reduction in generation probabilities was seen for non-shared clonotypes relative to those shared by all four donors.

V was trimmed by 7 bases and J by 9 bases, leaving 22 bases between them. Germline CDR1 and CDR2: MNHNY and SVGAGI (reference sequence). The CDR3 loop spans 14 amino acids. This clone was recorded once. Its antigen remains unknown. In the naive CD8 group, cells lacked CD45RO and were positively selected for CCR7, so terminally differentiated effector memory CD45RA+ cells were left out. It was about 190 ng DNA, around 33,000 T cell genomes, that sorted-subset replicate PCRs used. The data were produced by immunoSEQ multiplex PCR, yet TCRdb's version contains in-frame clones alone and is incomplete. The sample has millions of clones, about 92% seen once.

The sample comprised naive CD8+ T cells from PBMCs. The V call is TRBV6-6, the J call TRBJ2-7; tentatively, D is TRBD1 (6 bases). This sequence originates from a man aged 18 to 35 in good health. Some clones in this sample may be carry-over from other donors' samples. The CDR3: CASTQGSRAPGQYF. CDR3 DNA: TGTGCCAGCACCCAGGGGTCCAGGGCCCCGGGGCAGTACTTC.